The entry below gives a single T cell receptor beta chain sequence along with its context. The sequencing depth, 1 in 200,000 to 1 in 1 million T cells, was the target. The assay was immunoSEQ multiplex PCR, and TCRdb's table has in-frame clones only and misses some. The sample lists approximately 97,000 clones, 60% to 80% occurring once. J was trimmed by 5 bases and V by 1 base; bases with no gene match: 9. Germline CDR1 KGHSH, CDR2 LQKENI. The CDR3 covers 16 residues. The sample belongs to a study of cytotoxic CD8 clonotypes in ibrutinib-treated CLL. Study-level background: IGHV unmutated about 17; relapsed/refractory 11 to 12; treatment-naive some 14.

The J gene is TRBJ2-5, the V gene TRBV18; TRBD1 aligns across 8 bases. Source: PBMCs, taken after 24 months of ibrutinib treatment. The clonotype was recovered from a human donor with chronic lymphocytic leukemia. The CDR3 sequence: CASSPQTGARQETQYF. The CDR3 DNA follows: TGTGCCAGCTCACCACAGACAGGGGCGCGGCAGGAGACCCAGTACTTC.